This entry describes one T cell receptor (beta chain). This sample was included in a study of blood T cell repertoires in COVID-19. Study-level information: The United States, Italy and Spain provided the acute and convalescent COVID-19 samples. T cells, B-cell-depleted T cells, or PBMCs provided the cDNA or gDNA that served as material.

J lost 5 bases, V lost 2 bases, and 5 bases had no gene match. The CDR3 is 14 amino acids. In germline, CDR1 is MNHEY, CDR2 SVGEGT. Original processing methods: Reference gene primer amplification gave estimated nucleated cell counts. Some clones are missing from TCRdb's copy, which holds only in-frame ones; the method was immunoSEQ multiplex PCR. D and trimming were read from the DNA, whereas the V and J calls and clone size are those reported in that table. The profile shows approximately 220,000 clones, over 80% of them singletons. The specimen was peripheral blood. This clonotype originated in a man aged 35 to 55 with acute or convalescent COVID-19. V gene TRBV6-2 or TRBV6-3 combines with J gene TRBJ2-7, with 8 nucleotides matching TRBD1. The CDR3 loop reads CASSYPGQVDEQYF. The DNA for the CDR3 is TGTGCCAGCAGTTACCCGGGACAGGTAGACGAGCAGTACTTC.